A single sample gave rise to the 20 T cell receptor beta chains below, sequenced in a study of blood T cells in healthy people across ages. A sample-barcoded 5' primer and a J-beta primer mix were used in a second PCR of about 6 to 11 cycles. TCRdb redid the calling of the 5' RACE reads with MiXCR, one entry per CDR3 protein. Here the sample spans some 1.4 million distinct CDR3 sequences, 42% being singletons. Material for sequencing was blood. All receptors come from a woman aged 18-35 years in good health.

The sample holds one count of this clonotype. The rearrangement uses TRBV21-1 and TRBJ2-5; the table's D call, TRBD2, has no DNA check behind it. TRBV21-1 is a pseudogene. The CDR3 spans 16 residues. The CDR3 coding sequence is TGTGCCAGCAGCAAAGGGCGACTAGCCTACGGAGAGACCCAGTACTTC. It codes for CASSKGRLAYGETQYF.

The chain combines TRBV27 with TRBJ2-7, with TRBD1 matching 7 bases. The last part of the DNA fits TRBJ2-5 better; the J call may be wrong. CDR1 MNHEY and CDR2 SMNVEV come from the germline V gene (reference sequence). The CDR3 consists of 14 residues. CDR3 sequence: CASSFMNRGSTQYF. CDR3 nucleotide sequence: TGTGCCAGCAGTTTCATGAACAGGGGCTCGACCCAGTACTTC.

The V and J genes are TRBV9 and TRBJ2-1; possibly TRBD1 for D (6 bases). There are 16 residues in the CDR3. Germline CDR1 reads SGDLS; CDR2 reads YYNGEE. V lost 4 bases and J 10 bases, leaving 24 bases between the germline ends. CDR3 nucleotide sequence: TGTGCCAGCAGCCCACAACAGGGTTCCACCGACTACGAGCAGTTCTTC. Translating gives CASSPQQGSTDYEQFF.

The chain uses TRBV5-1 and TRBJ1-6, with no clear D. Germline CDR1 SGHRS, CDR2 YFSETQ. There are 17 residues in the CDR3. Trimming took off 4 bases at V and 0 bases at J, with 14 bases between the two ends. The CDR3 DNA sequence: TGCGCCAGCAGCGGTAGGCCCTCGGGCTCCTATAATTCACCCCTCCACTTT. Amino acid sequence: CASSGRPSGSYNSPLHF.

This clonotype was seen a handful of times. The chain has TRBV20-1 and TRBJ2-1; D call uncertain. V was clipped by 0 bases and J by 7 bases, with 10 bases between them. The CDR3 spans 13 residues. Germline values: CDR1 DFQATT, CDR2 SNEGSKA (reference sequence). DNA for the CDR3: TGCAGTGCTAGAGAGCCTAACTTGAATGAGCAGTTCTTC. Its translation: CSAREPNLNEQFF.

This chain joins TRBV5-1 and TRBJ2-7; TRBD2 might be the D (5 bases). Trimming removed 0 bases from V and 3 bases from J, with 10 bases in between. The CDR3 sequence is 14 residues long. CDR1 and CDR2 (germline): SGHRS, YFSETQ. This chain's CDR3 is CASSLALDYYEQYF. The DNA for the CDR3 is TGCGCCAGCAGCTTGGCCCTTGACTACTACGAGCAGTACTTC.

Remarks on this clonotype: At one of its ends the junction is not consistent with the germline gene, which may arise from a read error. The J gene is TRBJ1-3, the V gene TRBV9; 7 bases map to TRBD1. Germline V gene lookup returns CDR1 SGDLS and CDR2 YYNGEE. There are 15 residues in the CDR3. CDR3 DNA: TGCGCCAGCAGCCCCCGGGGACAGACAGAAAACACCATATATTTT. Residues: CASSPRGQTENTIYF. Based on the CDR3 plus reference TRBV9 and TRBJ1-3, the full variable domain is DSGVTQTPKHLITATGQRVTLRCSPRSGDLSVYWYQQSLDQGLQFLIQYYNGEERAKGNILERFSAQQFPDLHSELNLSSLELGDSALYFCASSPRGQTENTIYFGEGSWLTVV.

J is TRBJ2-3 and V is TRBV15; D assignment may be TRBD1 or TRBD2 (5 bases each). Trimming shortened V by 8 bases and J by 2 bases, and 14 bases separated the two germline ends. Germline loops: CDR1 LNHNV, CDR2 YYDKDF (reference sequence). CDR3 length: 14 amino acids. CDR3 nucleotide sequence: TGTGCCACCGGGACCAAACCGTTCACAGATACGCAGTATTTT. Translation gives CATGTKPFTDTQYF.

The V and J genes are TRBV3-1 and TRBJ2-1; D is tentatively TRBD1 or TRBD2 (6 bases each). Trimming removed 0 bases from V and 9 bases from J, with 21 bases in between. Germline CDR1 is LGHDT and CDR2 is YNNKEL (reference sequence). The CDR3 runs to 17 residues. The CDR3 spells CASSQDGRGPGLTEQFF. The CDR3 region has the DNA TGTGCCAGCAGCCAAGATGGCCGGGGGCCGGGCCTCACTGAGCAGTTCTTC.

This clonotype was observed once. The chain uses TRBV10-3 and TRBJ2-5, with 8 nucleotides matching TRBD2. The closer fit of TRBJ2-7 to the DNA end suggests the J call may be wrong. This CDR3 has 13 amino acids. The V gene's germline CDR1 is ENHRY and CDR2 SYGVKD. The CDR3 coding sequence is TGTGCCATCCGGGCGGGGGGCAGGGGCGAGCAGTACTTC. Protein: CAIRAGGRGEQYF.

This clonotype was found once. Compared with germline, one end of the junction differs, possibly owing to a read error. The V call is TRBV11-3, the J call TRBJ2-3; the D gene is possibly TRBD1 (6 bases). Germline lookup yields CDR1 SGHNT and CDR2 YENEEA. The CDR3 has 12 residues. Written as DNA, the CDR3 is TGTGCCTGCAGCTTAGAAGGGGGTACGCAGTATTTT. This sequence encodes CACSLEGGTQYF. Supplemented by reference TRBV11-3 and TRBJ2-3, the full variable domain reads EAGVVQSPRYKIIEKKQPVAFWCNPISGHNTLYWYLQNLGQGPELLIRYENEEAVDDSQLPKDRFSAERLKGVDSTLKIQPAELGDSAVYLCACSLEGGTQYFGPGTRLTVL.

The CDR3 protein is CASSLEGRLLTGELFF. CDR3 DNA sequence: TGTGCCAGCAGCTTAGAGGGCAGGCTGTTAACCGGGGAGCTGTTTTTT. This chain uses TRBV7-6 with TRBJ2-2, with D uncertain. Germline lookup yields CDR1 SGHVS and CDR2 FNYEAQ. CDR3 length: 16 residues. V was pared by 1 base and J by 5 bases, with 14 bases between.

This clonotype has just one count. The chain links TRBV2 to TRBJ2-2; TRBD2 agrees at 7 bases. Germline assignment: CDR1 SNHLY and CDR2 FYNNEI. The CDR3 runs 15 residues. V dropped 3 bases and J dropped 6; count of bases not matched to a gene: 7. This chain's CDR3 is CASSDQLASAGELFF. The CDR3 nucleotides read TGTGCCAGCAGTGACCAACTAGCGTCGGCCGGGGAGCTGTTTTTT.

The table lists this clonotype with a few counts. For the CDR3, the DNA is TGTGCCAGCAGTTACTCCGAGACAGGGAACACTGAAGCTTTCTTT. Encoded protein: CASSYSETGNTEAFF. The chain couples TRBV6-5 to TRBJ1-1; possibly TRBD1 for D (6 bases). The germline CDR1 and CDR2 sequences are MNHEY and SVGAGI. The CDR3 is made up of 15 amino acids. The ends were cut back, 0 bases at V and 1 base at J, with 9 bases in the middle.

This clonotype has just a few counts. The rearrangement links TRBV12-3 or TRBV12-4 to TRBJ2-6, with TRBD1 as a possible D gene (6 bases). With 5 bases removed from V and 0 bases from J, the gap between germline ends came to 17 bases. The CDR3 is made up of 18 amino acids. The DNA of the CDR3 is TGTGCCAGCAGTCCGACAGGCGAACCGATCTCTGGGGCCAACGTCCTGACTTTC. It encodes CASSPTGEPISGANVLTF.

This sequence joins TRBV6-1 and TRBJ2-4; D possibly corresponds to TRBD1 (6 bases). This CDR3 is 14 amino acids long. The V end was cut by 10 bases, the J end by 2 bases, with 15 bases between. Germline CDR1 and CDR2: MNHNS and SASEGT. The DNA of the CDR3 is TGTGCCATCCAAGGTACAGGGTCCAAAAACATTCAGTACTTC. It translates to CAIQGTGSKNIQYF.

This clonotype showed up just once. The chain carries TRBV9 and TRBJ2-2; possibly TRBD1 for D (6 bases). V was shortened by 6 bases and J by 4 bases, with 16 bases between the two germline ends. Per germline, CDR1 SGDLS and CDR2 YYNGEE. The CDR3 has 15 amino acids. The CDR3 sequence is CASTPQGLVTGELFF. The DNA of the CDR3 is TGTGCCAGCACCCCACAGGGCTTGGTCACCGGGGAGCTGTTTTTT.

CDR3 in amino acids: CASSLTESTEAFF. The CDR3 DNA reads TGTGCCAGCAGCTTAACCGAGTCCACTGAAGCTTTCTTT. The rearrangement joins TRBV7-3 to TRBJ1-1; D gene ambiguous. CDR1 is SGHTA and CDR2 is FQGTGA in the germline V gene. The CDR3 has 13 residues. V gave up 0 bases and J gave up 4 bases, with 6 bases separating them.

This clonotype was counted many times. This chain links TRBV9 with TRBJ2-7; D ambiguous. The CDR3 totals 10 residues. V dropped 7 bases and J dropped 4 bases, with 6 bases sitting between them. The germline CDR1 and CDR2 sequences are SGDLS and YYNGEE. CDR3 nucleotides: TGTGCCAGCGGGGAATACGAGCAGTACTTC. Amino acids: CASGEYEQYF.

The sample holds a few counts of this clonotype. The chain is built from TRBV10-2 and TRBJ1-2; D is uncertain. Germline lookup yields CDR1 WSHSY and CDR2 SAAADI. This CDR3 has 15 amino acids. Trimming shortened V by 0 bases and J by 3 bases, and 11 bases separated the two germline ends. The CDR3 coding sequence is TGCGCCAGCAGTGAGTCGATAATGACTGACTATGGCTACACCTTC. This translates into CASSESIMTDYGYTF.